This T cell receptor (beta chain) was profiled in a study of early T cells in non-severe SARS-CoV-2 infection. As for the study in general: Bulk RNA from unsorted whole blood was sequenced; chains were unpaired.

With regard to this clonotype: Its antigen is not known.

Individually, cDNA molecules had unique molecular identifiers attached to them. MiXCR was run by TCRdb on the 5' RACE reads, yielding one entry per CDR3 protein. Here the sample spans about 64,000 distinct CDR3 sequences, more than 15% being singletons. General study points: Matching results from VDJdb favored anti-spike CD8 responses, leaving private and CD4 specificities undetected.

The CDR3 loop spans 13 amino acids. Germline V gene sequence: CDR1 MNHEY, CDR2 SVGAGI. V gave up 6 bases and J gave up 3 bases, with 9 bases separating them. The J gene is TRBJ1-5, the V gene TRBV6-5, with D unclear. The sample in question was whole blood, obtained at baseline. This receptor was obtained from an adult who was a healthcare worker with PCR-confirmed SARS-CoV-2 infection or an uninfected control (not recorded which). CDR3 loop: CASSRSYNQPQHF. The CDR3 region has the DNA TGTGCCAGCAGCCGATCCTACAATCAGCCCCAGCATTTT.